This TCR beta chain emerged from a study of human T cells and chemical hapten exposure. Findings and caveats of the study: High-frequency TCRs, those above 1 in 1000, stayed the same after DPC sensitization.

This clonotype was seen at least ten times. Its matching antigen is unknown. The germline V gene has CDR1 SNHLY and CDR2 FYNNEI. Trimming removed 5 bases from V and 3 bases from J, with 13 bases in between. The CDR3 extends over 14 amino acids. Described time point: healthy volunteer bleed at 6 weeks. Before extraction, the whole blood was not fractionated, and total RNA was taken from it. Each cDNA molecule in the library carried unique molecular identifiers. Original analysis: The number of TCRs in each sample had a median of 95,638 and spanned about 23,224 to 690,600. TCRdb processed the RACE reads anew with MiXCR; each CDR3 protein has one entry. The authors' filters were not applied to this entry. This table holds more than 75,000 distinct CDR3 sequences, over 6.5% found once.

The chain is built from TRBV2 and TRBJ1-1; a possible D gene is TRBD1 (5 bases). Input material: whole blood. The receptor's source is a male donor in good health. Some clones in this sample may be carry-over from other donors' samples. CDR3 residues: CASSREGRDTEAFF. DNA for the CDR3: TGTGCCAGCAGTCGCGAGGGGAGGGACACTGAAGCTTTCTTT.